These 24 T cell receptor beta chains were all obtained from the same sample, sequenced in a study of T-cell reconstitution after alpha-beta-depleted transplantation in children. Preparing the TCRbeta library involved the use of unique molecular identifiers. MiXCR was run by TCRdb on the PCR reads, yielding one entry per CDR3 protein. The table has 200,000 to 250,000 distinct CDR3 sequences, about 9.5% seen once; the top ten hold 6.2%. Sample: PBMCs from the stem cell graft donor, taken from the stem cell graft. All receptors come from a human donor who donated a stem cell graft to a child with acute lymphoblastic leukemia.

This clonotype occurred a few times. The CDR3 DNA follows: TGTGCCAGCAGGCGACAGGGGGGTTATAGCAATCAGCCCCAGCATTTT. It yields the protein CASRRQGGYSNQPQHF. The genes are TRBV7-2 and TRBJ1-5, with TRBD1 matching 9 bases. The V gene end was trimmed by 6 bases and the J gene end by 0 bases; junction bases not matched to a gene: 6. Germline V gene data show CDR1 as SGHTA and CDR2 as FQGNSA. CDR3 length equals 16 residues.

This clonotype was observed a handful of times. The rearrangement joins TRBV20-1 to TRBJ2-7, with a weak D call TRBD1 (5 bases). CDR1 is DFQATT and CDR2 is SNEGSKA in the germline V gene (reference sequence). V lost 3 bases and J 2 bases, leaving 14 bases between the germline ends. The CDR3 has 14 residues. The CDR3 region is CSASWGPRTYEQYF. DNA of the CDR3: TGCAGTGCTAGTTGGGGCCCGAGGACCTACGAGCAGTACTTC.

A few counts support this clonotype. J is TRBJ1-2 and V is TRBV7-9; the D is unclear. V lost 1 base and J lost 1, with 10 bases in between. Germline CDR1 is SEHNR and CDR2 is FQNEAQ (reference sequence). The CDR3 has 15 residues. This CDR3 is CASSLVSPSNYGYTF. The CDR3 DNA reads TGTGCCAGCAGCTTAGTGTCGCCGAGTAACTATGGCTACACCTTC.

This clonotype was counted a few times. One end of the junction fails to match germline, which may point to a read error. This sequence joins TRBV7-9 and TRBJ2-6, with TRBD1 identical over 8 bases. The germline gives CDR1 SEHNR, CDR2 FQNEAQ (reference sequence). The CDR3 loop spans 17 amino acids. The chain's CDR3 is CASSIPRTGSAYNFLTF. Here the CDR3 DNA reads TGTGCCAGCAGCATCCCGAGGACAGGGTCTGCCTACAACTTCCTGACTTTC.

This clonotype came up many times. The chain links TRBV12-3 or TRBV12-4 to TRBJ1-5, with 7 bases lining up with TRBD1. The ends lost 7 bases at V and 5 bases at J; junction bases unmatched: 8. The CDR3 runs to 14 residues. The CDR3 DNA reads TGTGCCAGCAACCGAGAGGGGGCTTATCAGCCCCAGCATTTT. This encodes CASNREGAYQPQHF.

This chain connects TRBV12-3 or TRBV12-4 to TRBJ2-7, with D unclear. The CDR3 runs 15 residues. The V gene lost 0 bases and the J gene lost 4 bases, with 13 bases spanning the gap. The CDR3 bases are TGTGCCAGCAGTTTAGCAGATTTGATGAAATACGAGCAGTACTTC. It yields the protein CASSLADLMKYEQYF.

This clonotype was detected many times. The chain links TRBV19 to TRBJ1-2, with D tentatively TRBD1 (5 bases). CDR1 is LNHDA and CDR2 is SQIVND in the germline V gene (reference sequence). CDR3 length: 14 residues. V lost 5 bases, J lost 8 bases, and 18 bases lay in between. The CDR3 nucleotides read TGTGCCAGTAGTCGGGACGTCCCCGATGACGGCTACACCTTC. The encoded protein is CASSRDVPDDGYTF.

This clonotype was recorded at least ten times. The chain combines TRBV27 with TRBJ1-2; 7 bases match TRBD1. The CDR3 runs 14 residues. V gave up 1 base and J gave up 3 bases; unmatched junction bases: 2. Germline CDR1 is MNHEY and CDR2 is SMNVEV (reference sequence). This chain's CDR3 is CASSLFTGDYGYTF. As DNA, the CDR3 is TGTGCCAGCAGTTTATTCACAGGGGACTATGGCTACACCTTC.

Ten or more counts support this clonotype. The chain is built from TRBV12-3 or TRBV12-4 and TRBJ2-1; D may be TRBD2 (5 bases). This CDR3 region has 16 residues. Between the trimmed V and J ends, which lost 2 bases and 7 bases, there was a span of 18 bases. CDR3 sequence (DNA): TGTGCCAGCAGTTTATCATCCGGGAACCATCGAAATGAGCAGTTCTTC. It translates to CASSLSSGNHRNEQFF.

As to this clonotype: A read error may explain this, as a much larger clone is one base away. CDR3: CTSSFGVNEQFF. The CDR3 DNA sequence: TGTACCAGCAGTTTCGGGGTCAATGAGCAGTTCTTC. The chain carries TRBV28 and TRBJ2-1; a weak D match, TRBD2 (5 bases). CDR3 length: 12 residues. Germline assignment: CDR1 MDHEN and CDR2 SYDVKM.

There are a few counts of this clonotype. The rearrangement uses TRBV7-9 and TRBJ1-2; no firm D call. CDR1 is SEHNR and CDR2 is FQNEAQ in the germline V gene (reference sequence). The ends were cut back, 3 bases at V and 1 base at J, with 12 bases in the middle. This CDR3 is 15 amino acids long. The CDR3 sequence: CASSFGVGNNYGYTF. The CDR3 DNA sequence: TGTGCCAGCAGCTTTGGGGTAGGAAATAACTATGGCTACACCTTC.

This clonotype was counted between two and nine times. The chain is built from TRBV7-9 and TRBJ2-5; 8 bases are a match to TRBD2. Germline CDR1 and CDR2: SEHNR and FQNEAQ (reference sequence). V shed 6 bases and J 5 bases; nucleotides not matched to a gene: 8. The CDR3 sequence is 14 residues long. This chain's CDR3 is CASRTGGGRETQYF. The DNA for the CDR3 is TGTGCCAGCAGAACCGGGGGGGGCCGGGAGACCCAGTACTTC. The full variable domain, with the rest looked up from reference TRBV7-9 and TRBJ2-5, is DTGVSQNPRHKITKRGQNVTFRCDPISEHNRLYWYRQTLGQGPEFLTYFQNEAQLEKSRLLSDRFSAERPKGSFSTLEIQRTEQGDSAMYLCASRTGGGRETQYFGPGTRLLVL.

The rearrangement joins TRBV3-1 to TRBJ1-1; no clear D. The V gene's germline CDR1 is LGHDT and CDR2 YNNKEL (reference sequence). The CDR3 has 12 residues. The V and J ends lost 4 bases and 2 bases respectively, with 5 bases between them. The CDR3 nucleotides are TGTGCCAGCAGCCCAGCTAACACTGAAGCTTTCTTT. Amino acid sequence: CASSPANTEAFF.

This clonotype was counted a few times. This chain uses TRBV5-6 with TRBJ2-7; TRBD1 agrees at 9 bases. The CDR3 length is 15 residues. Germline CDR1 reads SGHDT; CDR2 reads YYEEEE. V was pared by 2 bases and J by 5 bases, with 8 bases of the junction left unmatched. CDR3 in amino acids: CASSFPPGQGDEQYF. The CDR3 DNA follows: TGTGCCAGCAGCTTCCCGCCGGGACAGGGCGACGAGCAGTACTTC.

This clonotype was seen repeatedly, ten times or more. The CDR3 DNA reads as TGTGCCAGCAGCTTGAGCACAGGGCCAGCGAACACCGGGGAGCTGTTTTTT. It translates to CASSLSTGPANTGELFF. V usage is TRBV5-5 and J usage is TRBJ2-2; the D gene is possibly TRBD1 (6 bases). The V gene lost 1 base and the J gene lost 0 bases, with 13 bases spanning the gap. This CDR3 has 17 amino acids. CDR1 and CDR2 (germline): SGHKS, YYEKEE (reference sequence). Variable domain in full (rest from reference TRBV5-5 and TRBJ2-2): DAGVTQSPTHLIKTRGQQVTLRCSPISGHKSVSWYQQVLGQGPQFIFQYYEKEERGRGNFPDRFSARQFPNYSSELNVNALLLGDSALYLCASSLSTGPANTGELFFGEGSRLTVL.

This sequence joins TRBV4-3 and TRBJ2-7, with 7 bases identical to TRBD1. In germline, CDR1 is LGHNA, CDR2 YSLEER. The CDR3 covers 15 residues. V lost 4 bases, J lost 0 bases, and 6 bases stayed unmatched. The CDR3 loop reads CASSRGTESSYEQYF. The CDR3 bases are TGCGCCAGCAGCCGGGGGACAGAGAGCTCCTACGAGCAGTACTTC.

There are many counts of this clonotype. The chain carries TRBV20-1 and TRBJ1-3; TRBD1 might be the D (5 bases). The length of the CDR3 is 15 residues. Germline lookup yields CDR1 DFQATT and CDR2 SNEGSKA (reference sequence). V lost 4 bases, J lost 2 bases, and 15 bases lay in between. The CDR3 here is CSANAGTAAGNTIYF. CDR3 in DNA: TGCAGTGCTAATGCCGGGACGGCAGCTGGAAACACCATATATTTT.

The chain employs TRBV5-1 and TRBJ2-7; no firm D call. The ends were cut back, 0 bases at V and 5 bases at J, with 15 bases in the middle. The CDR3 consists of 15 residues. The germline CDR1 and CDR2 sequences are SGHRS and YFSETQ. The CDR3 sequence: CASSLETGPRNEQYF. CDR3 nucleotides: TGCGCCAGCAGCTTGGAAACGGGCCCAAGGAACGAGCAGTACTTC.

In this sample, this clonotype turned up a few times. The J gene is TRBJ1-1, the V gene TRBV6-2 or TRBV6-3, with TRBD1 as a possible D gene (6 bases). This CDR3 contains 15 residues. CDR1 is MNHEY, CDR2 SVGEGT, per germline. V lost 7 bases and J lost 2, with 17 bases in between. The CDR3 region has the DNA TGTGCCAGCAACCTGCAGGCAGGGGAAAACACTGAAGCTTTCTTT. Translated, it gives CASNLQAGENTEAFF.

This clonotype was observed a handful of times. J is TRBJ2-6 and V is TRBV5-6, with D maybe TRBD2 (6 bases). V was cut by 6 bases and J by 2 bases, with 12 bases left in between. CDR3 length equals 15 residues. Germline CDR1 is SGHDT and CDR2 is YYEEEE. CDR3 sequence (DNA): TGTGCCAGCATTAAACCTAGCGCTGGGGCCAACGTCCTGACTTTC. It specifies CASIKPSAGANVLTF.

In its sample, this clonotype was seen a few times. CDR3 region: CSARGDFSYEQYF. The CDR3 nucleotides are TGCAGTGCTAGGGGGGACTTTTCCTACGAGCAGTACTTC. J is TRBJ2-7 and V is TRBV20-1; D may be TRBD2 (6 bases). CDR1 is DFQATT and CDR2 is SNEGSKA in the germline V gene (reference sequence). The V gene lost 3 bases and the J gene lost 1 base, with 10 bases spanning the gap. The CDR3 has 13 residues.

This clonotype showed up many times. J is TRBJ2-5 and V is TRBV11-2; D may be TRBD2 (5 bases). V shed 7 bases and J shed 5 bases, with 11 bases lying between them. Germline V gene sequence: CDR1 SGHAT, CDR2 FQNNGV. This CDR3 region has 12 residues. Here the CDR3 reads CASTTRVETQYF. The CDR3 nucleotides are TGTGCCAGCACCACTAGGGTGGAGACCCAGTACTTC. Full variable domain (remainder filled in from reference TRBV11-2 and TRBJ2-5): EAGVAQSPRYKIIEKRQSVAFWCNPISGHATLYWYQQILGQGPKLLIQFQNNGVVDDSQLPKDRFSAERLKGVDSTLKIQPAKLEDSAVYLCASTTRVETQYFGPGTRLLVL.

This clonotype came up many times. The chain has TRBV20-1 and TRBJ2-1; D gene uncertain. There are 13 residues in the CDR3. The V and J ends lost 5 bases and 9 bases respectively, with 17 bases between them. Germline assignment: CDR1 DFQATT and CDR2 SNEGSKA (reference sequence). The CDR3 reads CSAPDLVRIEQFF. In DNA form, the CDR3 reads TGCAGTGCTCCTGATCTAGTTAGGATTGAGCAGTTCTTC.

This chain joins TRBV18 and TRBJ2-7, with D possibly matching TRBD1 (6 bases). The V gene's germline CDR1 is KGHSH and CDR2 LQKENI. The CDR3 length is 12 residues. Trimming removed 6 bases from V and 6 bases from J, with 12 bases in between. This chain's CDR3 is CASSPGQTEQYF. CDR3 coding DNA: TGTGCCAGCTCCCCAGGACAGACCGAGCAGTACTTC.